These 9 T cell receptor beta chains were sequenced from one sample in a study of cytomegalovirus exposure and HLA in healthy donors. Researchers ran the PCR with 60 Vbeta and 13 Jbeta primers. The data were produced by immunoSEQ multiplex PCR, yet TCRdb's version contains in-frame clones alone and is incomplete. The listing records approximately 75,000 clones. Source material: PBMCs. The receptors come from a boy between 10 and 17 years old in good health and CMV-seronegative.

This sequence joins TRBV28 and TRBJ1-2; the match to TRBD1 covers 9 bases. CDR1 MDHEN and CDR2 SYDVKM come from the germline V gene. This CDR3 is built from 16 residues. With 7 bases clipped from V and 4 bases from J, the junction kept 13 bases outside the gene matches. The CDR3 region is CASTPNRGRLGYGYTF. CDR3 nucleotides: TGTGCCAGCACCCCTAACAGGGGGCGATTAGGCTATGGCTACACCTTC.

The gene calls are TRBV7-3 and TRBJ2-1; TRBD2 matches at 14 bases. Germline CDR1 reads SGHTA; CDR2 reads FQGTGA. Trimming at V came to 5 bases and at J to 7 bases, leaving 7 bases not matched to a gene. The CDR3 runs 16 residues. The CDR3 coding sequence is TGTGCCAGCAGCCCCGGGACTAGCGGGAGTCTAAATGAGCAGTTCTTC. Translation: CASSPGTSGSLNEQFF. Full variable domain (outside the CDR3, taken from reference TRBV7-3 and TRBJ2-1): GAGVSQTPSNKVTEKGKYVELRCDPISGHTALYWYRQSLGQGPEFLIYFQGTGAADDSGLPNDRFFAVRPEGSVSTLKIQRTERGDSAVYLCASSPGTSGSLNEQFFGPGTRLTVL.

The rearrangement uses TRBV2 and TRBJ2-5; 7 bases agree with TRBD1. Trimming cost V 6 bases and J 2 bases; bases outside gene matches: 9. CDR3 length equals 15 residues. CDR1 and CDR2 from the germline V gene are SNHLY and FYNNEI. CDR3 sequence: CASRVQGLGQETQYF. CDR3 nucleotides: TGTGCCAGCAGAGTACAGGGGTTAGGACAAGAGACCCAGTACTTC. The full variable domain, completed using reference TRBV2 and TRBJ2-5, is EPEVTQTPSHQVTQMGQEVILRCVPISNHLYFYWYRQILGQKVEFLVSFYNNEISEKSEIFDDQFSVERPDGSNFTLKIRSTKLEDSAMYFCASRVQGLGQETQYFGPGTRLLVL.

The rearrangement uses TRBV23-1 and TRBJ2-5; weak D call: TRBD1 (5 bases). TRBV23-1 is known as an ORF, though its function is uncertain. CDR3 length: 20 amino acids. The germline V and J ends were trimmed by 1 base and 2 bases, with 26 bases remaining between them. CDR3 nucleotides: TGCGCCAGCAGTCAATTTCTTCATCTGGAACTTTGCAGGGTTCAAGAGACCCAGTACTTC. Translated: CASSQFLHLELCRVQETQYF.

On this clone itself: One end of the junction is discordant with germline, which a read error may explain. This sequence joins TRBV30 and TRBJ2-7; 7 bases are shared with TRBD1. The CDR3 loop spans 11 amino acids. Germline loops: CDR1 GTSNPN, CDR2 SVGIG (reference sequence). The DNA of the CDR3 is TGTGCCTGGAGTTTCGCCGGGACAGCTAACTTC. Amino acid sequence: CAWSFAGTANF.

V usage is TRBV21-1 and J usage is TRBJ2-7; the tabulated D call, TRBD1, remains unverified against the DNA. TRBV21-1 is shown as a pseudogene. This CDR3 comprises 19 residues. The CDR3 region is CASTEVGYHRQVGNYEQYF. In nucleotides, the CDR3 is TGTGCCAGCACCGAAGTGGGGTATCACAGACAGGTTGGGAATTACGAGCAGTACTTC.

The chain uses TRBV28 and TRBJ1-2, with a possible D match to TRBD1 (6 bases). V lost 3 bases and J lost 3, with 14 bases in between. Germline CDR1 and CDR2: MDHEN and SYDVKM. The CDR3 length is 15 residues. The CDR3, as DNA: TGTGCCAGCAGTTTGAGCCAGGGGCCCTACTATGGCTACACCTTC. Translating gives CASSLSQGPYYGYTF.

The genes are TRBV5-4 and TRBJ2-7; 8 bases match TRBD2. The CDR3 loop spans 13 amino acids. CDR1 SGHNT and CDR2 YYREEE come from the germline V gene (reference sequence). J lost 13 bases, V lost 0 bases, and 9 bases had no gene match. In nucleotides, the CDR3 is TGTGCCAGCAGCTTGGCGGCTAGCGGGCCGTATTACTTC. Its translation: CASSLAASGPYYF. The whole variable domain, filled in from reference TRBV5-4 and TRBJ2-7, reads ETGVTQSPTHLIKTRGQQVTLRCSSQSGHNTVSWYQQALGQGPQFIFQYYREEENGRGNFPPRFSGLQFPNYSSELNVNALELDDSALYLCASSLAASGPYYFGPGTRLTVT.

This chain uses TRBV29-1 with TRBJ2-1, with D tentatively TRBD2 (5 bases). The CDR3 consists of 11 residues. The germline V and J ends were trimmed by 2 bases and 8 bases, with 7 bases remaining between them. Germline loops: CDR1 SQVTM, CDR2 ANQGSEA. The CDR3 DNA sequence: TGCAGCGTTGAACGCGGGTATGAGCAGTTCTTC. Protein sequence: CSVERGYEQFF.